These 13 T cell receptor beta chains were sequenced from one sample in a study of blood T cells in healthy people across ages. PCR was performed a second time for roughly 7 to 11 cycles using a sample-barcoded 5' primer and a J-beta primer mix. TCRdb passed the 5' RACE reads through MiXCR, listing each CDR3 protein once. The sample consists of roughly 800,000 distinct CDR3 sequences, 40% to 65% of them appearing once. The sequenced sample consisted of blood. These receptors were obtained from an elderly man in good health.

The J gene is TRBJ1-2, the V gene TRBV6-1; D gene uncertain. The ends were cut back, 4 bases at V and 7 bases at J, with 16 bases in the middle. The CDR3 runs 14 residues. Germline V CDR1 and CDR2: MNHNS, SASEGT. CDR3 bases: TGTGCCAGCAGTGCCGACGGGAGGTTGTCTGGCTACACCTTC. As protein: CASSADGRLSGYTF.

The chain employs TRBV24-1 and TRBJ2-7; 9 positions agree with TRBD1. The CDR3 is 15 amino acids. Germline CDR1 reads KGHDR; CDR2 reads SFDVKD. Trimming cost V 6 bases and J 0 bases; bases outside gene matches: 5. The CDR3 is CATSRTGVVSYEQYF. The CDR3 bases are TGTGCCACCAGTAGGACAGGGGTCGTCTCCTACGAGCAGTACTTC.

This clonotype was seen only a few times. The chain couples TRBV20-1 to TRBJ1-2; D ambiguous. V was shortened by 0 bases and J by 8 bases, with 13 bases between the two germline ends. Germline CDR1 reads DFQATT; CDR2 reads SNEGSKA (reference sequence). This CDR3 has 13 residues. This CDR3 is CSARDPVGSGYTF. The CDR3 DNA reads TGCAGTGCTAGAGATCCGGTAGGGAGCGGCTACACCTTC.

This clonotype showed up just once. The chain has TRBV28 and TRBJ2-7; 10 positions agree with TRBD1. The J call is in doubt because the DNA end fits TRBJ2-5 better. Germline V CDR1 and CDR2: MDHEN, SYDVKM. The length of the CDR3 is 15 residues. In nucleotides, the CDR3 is TGTGCCAGCAGCTCCGGGACAGGGGTTCTGGAGACCCAGTACTTC. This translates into CASSSGTGVLETQYF.

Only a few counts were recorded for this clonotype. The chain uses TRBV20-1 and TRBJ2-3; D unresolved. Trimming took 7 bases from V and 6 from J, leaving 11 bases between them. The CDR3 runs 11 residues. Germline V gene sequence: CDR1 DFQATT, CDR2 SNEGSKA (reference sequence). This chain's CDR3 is CSGHSVDTQYF. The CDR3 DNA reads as TGCAGTGGCCACAGTGTGGATACGCAGTATTTT.

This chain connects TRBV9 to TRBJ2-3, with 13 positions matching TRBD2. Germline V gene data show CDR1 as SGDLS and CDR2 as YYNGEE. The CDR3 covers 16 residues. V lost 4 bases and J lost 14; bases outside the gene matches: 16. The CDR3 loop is CASSLGLAGVNRYAYF. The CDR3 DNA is TGTGCCAGCAGCCTCGGACTAGCGGGAGTAAACAGATACGCGTATTTT. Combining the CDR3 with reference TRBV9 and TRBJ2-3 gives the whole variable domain DSGVTQTPKHLITATGQRVTLRCSPRSGDLSVYWYQQSLDQGLQFLIQYYNGEERAKGNILERFSAQQFPDLHSELNLSSLELGDSALYFCASSLGLAGVNRYAYFGPGTRLTVL.

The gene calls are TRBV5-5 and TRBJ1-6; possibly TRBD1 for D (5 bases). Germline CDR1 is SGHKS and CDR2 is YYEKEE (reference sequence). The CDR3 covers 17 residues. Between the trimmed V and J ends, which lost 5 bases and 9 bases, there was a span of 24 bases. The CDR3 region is CASSPISGLRSPSPLHF. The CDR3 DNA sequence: TGTGCCAGCAGTCCCATTTCAGGGTTACGTTCCCCTTCACCCCTCCACTTT.

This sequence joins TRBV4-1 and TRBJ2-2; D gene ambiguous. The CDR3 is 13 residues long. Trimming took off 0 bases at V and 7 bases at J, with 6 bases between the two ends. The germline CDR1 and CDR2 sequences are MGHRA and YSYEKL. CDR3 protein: CASSQDYRGELFF. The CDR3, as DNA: TGCGCCAGCAGCCAAGATTATCGCGGGGAGCTGTTTTTT.

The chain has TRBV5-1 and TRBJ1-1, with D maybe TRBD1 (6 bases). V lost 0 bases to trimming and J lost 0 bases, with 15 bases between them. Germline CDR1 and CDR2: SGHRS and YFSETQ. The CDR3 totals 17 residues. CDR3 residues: CASSLEAWGALNTEAFF. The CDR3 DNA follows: TGCGCCAGCAGCTTGGAAGCTTGGGGGGCGCTGAACACTGAAGCTTTCTTT.

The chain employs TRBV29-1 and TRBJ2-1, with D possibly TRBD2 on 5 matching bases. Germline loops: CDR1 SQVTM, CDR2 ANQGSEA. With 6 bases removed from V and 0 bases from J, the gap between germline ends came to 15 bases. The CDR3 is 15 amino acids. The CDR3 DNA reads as TGCAGCGTGAGGACGAGCGGAATCTCCTACAATGAGCAGTTCTTC. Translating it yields CSVRTSGISYNEQFF.

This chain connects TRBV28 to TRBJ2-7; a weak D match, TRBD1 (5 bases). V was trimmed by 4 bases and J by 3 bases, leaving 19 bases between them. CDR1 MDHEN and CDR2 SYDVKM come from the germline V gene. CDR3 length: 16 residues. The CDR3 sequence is CASSYDRAPRGYEQYF. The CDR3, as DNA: TGTGCCAGCAGTTACGACCGGGCCCCAAGGGGCTACGAGCAGTACTTC.

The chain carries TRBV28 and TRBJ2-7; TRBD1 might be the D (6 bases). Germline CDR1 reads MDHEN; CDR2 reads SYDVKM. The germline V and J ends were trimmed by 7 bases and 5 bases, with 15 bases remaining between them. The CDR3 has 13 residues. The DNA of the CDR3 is TGTGCCAGCATAACGGGACAACAAAACGAGCAGTACTTC. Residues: CASITGQQNEQYF.

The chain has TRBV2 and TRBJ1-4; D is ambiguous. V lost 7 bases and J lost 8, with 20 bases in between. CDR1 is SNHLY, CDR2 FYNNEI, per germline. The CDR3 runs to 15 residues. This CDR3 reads CASKPQKEIREKLFF. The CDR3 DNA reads TGTGCCAGCAAACCGCAGAAAGAAATCCGAGAAAAACTGTTTTTT.